The 16 T cell receptor beta chains reported below all come from one sample, sequenced in a study of blood T cell repertoires in COVID-19. This table comes from immunoSEQ multiplex PCR, and its TCRdb copy is limited to in-frame clones, with some not included. The sample lists around 250,000 clones, approximately 84% seen once, with roughly 15% in the top ten. What was sequenced was PBMCs or T cells enriched from blood (not recorded which). These receptors originate from a man aged 18 to 35 who had recovered from COVID-19.

This chain joins TRBV7-9 and TRBJ2-2; 10 nucleotides align to TRBD2. The CDR3 runs 13 residues. Germline V gene lookup returns CDR1 SEHNR and CDR2 FQNEAQ (reference sequence). The V segment lost 11 bases and the J segment 5 bases; nucleotides outside the gene matches: 5. The CDR3 loop reads CAQTSGETGELFF. The DNA for the CDR3 is TGTGCCCAAACTAGCGGGGAGACCGGGGAGCTGTTTTTT.

CDR3: CASSARQGSDSPLHF. The CDR3 nucleotides read TGTGCCAGCAGCGCAAGACAGGGGTCGGATTCACCCCTCCACTTT. This sequence joins TRBV11-2 and TRBJ1-6, with 8 bases identical to TRBD1. With V trimmed by 5 bases and J by 8 bases, 8 bases remained unmatched. The CDR3 is 15 residues long. Germline V gene lookup returns CDR1 SGHAT and CDR2 FQNNGV.

The genes are TRBV11-2 and TRBJ2-5, with a weak D call TRBD2 (6 bases). Germline V lookup: CDR1 SGHAT, CDR2 FQNNGV. The V gene lost 1 base and the J gene lost 1 base, with 7 bases spanning the gap. This CDR3 is 14 amino acids long. The CDR3 bases are TGTGCCAGCAGCTTAGGCGGGACCCAAGAGACCCAGTACTTC. It codes for CASSLGGTQETQYF.

The chain carries TRBV28 and TRBJ1-2, with a weak D call TRBD1 (5 bases). V lost 1 base to trimming and J lost 4 bases, with 16 bases between them. Germline assignment: CDR1 MDHEN and CDR2 SYDVKM. This CDR3 contains 16 residues. The chain's CDR3 is CASSLLGLEGPYGYTF. CDR3 nucleotide sequence: TGTGCCAGCAGTTTATTAGGGTTGGAGGGGCCCTATGGCTACACCTTC.

This clone has only one observation. This CDR3 is CASSEQGQGVSRGEDTF. CDR3 in DNA: TGTGCCAGCAGTGAACAGGGACAGGGGGTCTCACGAGGAGAAGACACCTTC. The J gene is TRBJ1-2, the V gene TRBV2, with 11 bases aligning to TRBD1. There are 17 residues in the CDR3. V shed 2 bases and J 12 bases; nucleotides not matched to a gene: 17. Looked up from germline, CDR1 is SNHLY and CDR2 is FYNNEI.

The chain combines TRBV19 with TRBJ1-2; 10 nucleotides align to TRBD1. Germline CDR1 and CDR2: LNHDA and SQIVND (reference sequence). J was trimmed by 3 bases and V by 5 bases; bases with no gene match: 12. The CDR3 spans 17 residues. Here the CDR3 reads CASSLLPSTGGDYGYTF. The CDR3 region has the DNA TGTGCCAGTAGTCTCTTGCCCTCGACAGGGGGCGACTATGGCTACACCTTC. The full variable domain, its missing parts supplied by reference TRBV19 and TRBJ1-2, is DGGITQSPKYLFRKEGQNVTLSCEQNLNHDAMYWYRQDPGQGLRLIYYSQIVNDFQKGDIAEGYSVSREKKESFPLTVTSAQKNPTAFYLCASSLLPSTGGDYGYTFGSGTRLTVV.

The CDR3 nucleotides read TGCGCCAGCAGGGCGACAGAACTTAATGAAAAACTGTTTTTT. It encodes CASRATELNEKLFF. This rearrangement joins TRBV5-1 to TRBJ1-4, with D perhaps TRBD1 (5 bases). Trimming left V 5 bases short and J 4 bases short, with 12 bases between. From germline, CDR1 is SGHRS and CDR2 YFSETQ. CDR3 size: 14 residues. Full variable domain (remainder filled in from reference TRBV5-1 and TRBJ1-4): KAGVTQTPRYLIKTRGQQVTLSCSPISGHRSVSWYQQTPGQGLQFLFEYFSETQRNKGNFPGRFSGRQFSNSRSEMNVSTLELGDSALYLCASRATELNEKLFFGSGTQLSVL.

The chain uses TRBV5-4 and TRBJ2-7; 7 bases line up with TRBD1. CDR1 is SGHNT, CDR2 YYREEE, per germline (reference sequence). This CDR3 has 12 amino acids. With 4 bases clipped from V and 7 bases from J, the junction kept 5 bases outside the gene matches. As DNA, the CDR3 is TGTGCCAGCAGCCCCGGGACAGATGAGCAGTACTTC. Translated, it gives CASSPGTDEQYF.

V and J are TRBV14 and TRBJ1-2, with a possible D match to TRBD1 (5 bases). From germline, CDR1 is SGHDN and CDR2 FVKESK. Between the trimmed V and J ends, which lost 4 bases and 5 bases, there was a span of 14 bases. CDR3 length: 14 residues. This CDR3 is CASSPRGAGYGYTF. Here the CDR3 DNA reads TGTGCCAGCAGCCCACGTGGGGCCGGGTATGGCTACACCTTC.

In this sample, this clone turned up once. The germline gene is not matched at one end of the junction; a read error may be the cause. The gene calls are TRBV5-8 and TRBJ1-1; no definite D call. CDR1 and CDR2 (germline): SGHTS, YDEGEE. The CDR3 extends over 12 amino acids. The CDR3 DNA is TGTGCCAGCAGCTTGGGATCTAGTTTTGCTGGATTT. Translating it yields CASSLGSSFAGF.

The chain employs TRBV5-3 and TRBJ1-2; D ambiguous. TRBV5-3 is recorded as an ORF, its role being uncertain. The CDR3 loop spans 11 amino acids. V lost 4 bases and J 2 bases, leaving 3 bases between the germline ends. CDR3 nucleotides: TGTGCCAGAAGCGCGAACTATGGCTACACCTTC. Protein: CARSANYGYTF.

This clone was recorded a few times. The chain joins TRBV7-2 to TRBJ2-2; possibly TRBD2 for D (6 bases). With 4 bases removed from V and 4 bases from J, the gap between germline ends came to 10 bases. This CDR3 has 14 residues. From germline, CDR1 is SGHTA and CDR2 FQGNSA. DNA for the CDR3: TGTGCCAGCAGCTATTGGGGGGTCACCGGGGAGCTGTTTTTT. Its translation: CASSYWGVTGELFF.

The genes are TRBV19 and TRBJ1-1; no clear D gene. Per germline, CDR1 LNHDA and CDR2 SQIVND (reference sequence). V was trimmed by 3 bases and J by 1 base, leaving 9 bases between them. This CDR3 region has 14 residues. DNA for the CDR3: TGTGCCAGTAGTATGATGGTGGCGAACACTGAAGCTTTCTTT. It is translated as CASSMMVANTEAFF.

This chain connects TRBV9 to TRBJ2-5; 7 bases agree with TRBD2. The CDR3 covers 12 residues. Germline V gene lookup returns CDR1 SGDLS and CDR2 YYNGEE. V was pared by 2 bases and J by 7 bases, with 2 bases of the junction left unmatched. The CDR3 reads CASSVGEGTQYF. In DNA form, the CDR3 reads TGTGCCAGCAGCGTGGGGGAGGGGACCCAGTACTTC.

J is TRBJ1-4 and V is TRBV4-1; D perhaps matches TRBD1 (6 bases). The CDR3 has 15 amino acids. The germline CDR1 and CDR2 sequences are MGHRA and YSYEKL. V lost 6 bases and J 5 bases, leaving 16 bases between the germline ends. The CDR3 nucleotides are TGCGCCAGCAGTTACTTTCAGGGGCCGAATGAAAAACTGTTTTTT. It encodes CASSYFQGPNEKLFF.

This clone was seen more than once but under ten times. The V and J genes are TRBV5-4 and TRBJ2-1; 15 bases are shared with TRBD2. V lost 0 bases to trimming and J lost 4 bases; unmatched junction nucleotides: 5. Germline CDR1 and CDR2: SGHNT and YYREEE (reference sequence). CDR3 length: 18 amino acids. The CDR3 DNA sequence: TGTGCCAGCAGCTTGGGGACTAGCGGGAGGGCGAGGTACAATGAGCAGTTCTTC. Its translation is CASSLGTSGRARYNEQFF.